Detailed here is one T cell receptor beta chain. Its antigen is not known. CDR1 SGHRS and CDR2 YFSETQ come from the germline V gene. The CDR3 contains 13 residues. V was pared by 4 bases and J by 5 bases, with 3 bases of the junction left unmatched. In TCRdb, the 5' RACE reads were re-called with MiXCR into one record per CDR3 protein. The data hold about 160,000 distinct CDR3 sequences, with roughly 31% observed a single time. The data were taken from a study of T-cell memory formation after mild COVID-19. General observations from the study: Clones that contracted clustered mainly in CM and EM if CD4+ and in EMRA if CD8+.

Sequencing was done on a sample of PBMCs or a T cell subset sorted from them (not recorded which). The chain is built from TRBV5-1 and TRBJ2-5, with TRBD2 matching over 9 bases. The clonotype originates from an adult woman who had mild COVID-19 (a few samples of this study predate the infection). Cell type and time point are not known. CDR3 amino acids: CASSMSGGETQYF. The CDR3 bases are TGCGCCAGCAGCATGAGCGGGGGGGAGACCCAGTACTTC.